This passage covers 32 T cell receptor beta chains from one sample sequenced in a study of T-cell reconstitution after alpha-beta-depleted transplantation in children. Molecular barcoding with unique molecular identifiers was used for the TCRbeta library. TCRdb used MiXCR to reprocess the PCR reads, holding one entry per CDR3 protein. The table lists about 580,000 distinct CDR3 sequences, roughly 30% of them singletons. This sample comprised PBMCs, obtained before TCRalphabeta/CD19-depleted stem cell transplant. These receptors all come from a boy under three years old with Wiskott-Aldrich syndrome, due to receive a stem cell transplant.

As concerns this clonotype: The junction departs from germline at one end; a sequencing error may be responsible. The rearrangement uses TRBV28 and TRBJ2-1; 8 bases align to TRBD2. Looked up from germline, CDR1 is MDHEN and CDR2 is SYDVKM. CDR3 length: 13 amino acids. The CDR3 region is CASSPYSGMRRLF. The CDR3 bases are TGTGCCAGCAGTCCTTATAGCGGGATGAGGAGGCTCTTC.

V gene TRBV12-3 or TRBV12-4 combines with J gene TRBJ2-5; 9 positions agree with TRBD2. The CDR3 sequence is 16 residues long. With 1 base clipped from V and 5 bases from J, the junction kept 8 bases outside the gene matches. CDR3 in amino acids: CASSLEGGRAGETQYF. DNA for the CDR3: TGTGCCAGCAGTTTAGAGGGCGGGAGGGCCGGGGAGACCCAGTACTTC.

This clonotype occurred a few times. CDR3 in DNA: TGCGCCAGCAGCTTGGGCCTAGCGGGAACAATAGCCAAAAACATTCAGTACTTC. Amino acids: CASSLGLAGTIAKNIQYF. The V gene is TRBV5-1, the J gene TRBJ2-4; TRBD2 matches at 9 bases. The CDR3 sequence is 18 residues long. With 0 bases clipped from V and 0 bases from J, the junction kept 7 bases outside the gene matches. Germline V gives CDR1 SGHRS, CDR2 YFSETQ.

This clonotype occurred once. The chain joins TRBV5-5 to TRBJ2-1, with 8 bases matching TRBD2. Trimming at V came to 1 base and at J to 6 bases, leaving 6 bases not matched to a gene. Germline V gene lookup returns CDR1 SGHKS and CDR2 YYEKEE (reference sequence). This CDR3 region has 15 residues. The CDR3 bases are TGTGCCAGCAGCTTGATAGCGGGACTGGGCAATGAGCAGTTCTTC. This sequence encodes CASSLIAGLGNEQFF.

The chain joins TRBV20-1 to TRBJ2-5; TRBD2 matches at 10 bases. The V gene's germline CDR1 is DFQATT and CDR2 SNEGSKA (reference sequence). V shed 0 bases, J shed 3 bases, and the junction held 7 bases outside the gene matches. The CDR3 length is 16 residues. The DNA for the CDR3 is TGCAGTGCTAGAGATGGACTAGCGGAAGTAAAAGAGACCCAGTACTTC. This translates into CSARDGLAEVKETQYF.

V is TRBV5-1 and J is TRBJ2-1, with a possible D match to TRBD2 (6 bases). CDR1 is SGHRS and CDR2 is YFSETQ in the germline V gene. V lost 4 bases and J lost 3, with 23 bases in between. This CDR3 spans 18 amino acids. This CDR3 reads CASSPTYPGLLHYNEQFF. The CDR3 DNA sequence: TGCGCCAGCAGCCCAACCTATCCGGGACTGCTTCACTACAATGAGCAGTTCTTC.

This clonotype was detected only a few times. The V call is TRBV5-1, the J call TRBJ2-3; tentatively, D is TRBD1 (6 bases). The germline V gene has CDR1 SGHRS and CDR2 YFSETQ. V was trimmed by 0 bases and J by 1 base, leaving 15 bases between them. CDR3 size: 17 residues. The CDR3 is CASSLARGDYGTDTQYF. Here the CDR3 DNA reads TGCGCCAGCAGCTTGGCCAGGGGAGATTATGGCACAGATACGCAGTATTTT.

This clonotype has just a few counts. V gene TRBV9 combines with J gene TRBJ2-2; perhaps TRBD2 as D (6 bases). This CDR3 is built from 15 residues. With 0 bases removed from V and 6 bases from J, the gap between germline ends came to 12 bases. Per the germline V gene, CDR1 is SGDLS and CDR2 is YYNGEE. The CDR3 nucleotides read TGTGCCAGCAGCGTAGGGAGACTAGTCCCCGGGGAGCTGTTTTTT. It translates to CASSVGRLVPGELFF.

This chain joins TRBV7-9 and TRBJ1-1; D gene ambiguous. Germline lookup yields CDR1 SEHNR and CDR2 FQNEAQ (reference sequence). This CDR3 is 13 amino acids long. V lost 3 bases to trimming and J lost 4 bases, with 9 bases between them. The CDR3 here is CASSLRLSTEAFF. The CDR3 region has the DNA TGTGCCAGCAGCTTGAGGTTAAGCACTGAAGCTTTCTTT.

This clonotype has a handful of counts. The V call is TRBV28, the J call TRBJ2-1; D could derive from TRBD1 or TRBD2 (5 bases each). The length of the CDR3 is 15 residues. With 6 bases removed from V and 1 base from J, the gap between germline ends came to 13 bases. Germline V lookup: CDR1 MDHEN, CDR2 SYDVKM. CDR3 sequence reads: CASSALRGSYNEQFF. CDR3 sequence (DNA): TGTGCCAGCAGCGCCCTGAGGGGATCCTACAATGAGCAGTTCTTC.

Here the CDR3 reads CASSALAGDTQYF. Here the CDR3 DNA reads TGCGCCAGCAGCGCACTAGCGGGAGATACGCAGTATTTT. The V call is TRBV5-1, the J call TRBJ2-3; TRBD2 agrees at 9 bases. V gave up 4 bases and J gave up 5 bases; unmatched junction bases: 2. The germline V gene encodes CDR1 SGHRS and CDR2 YFSETQ. The CDR3 totals 13 residues.

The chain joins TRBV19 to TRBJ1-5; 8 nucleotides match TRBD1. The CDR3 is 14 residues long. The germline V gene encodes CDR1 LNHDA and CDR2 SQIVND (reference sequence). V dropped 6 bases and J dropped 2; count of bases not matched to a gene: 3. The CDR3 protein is CASSVTGGNQPQHF. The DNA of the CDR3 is TGTGCCAGTAGCGTGACAGGGGGCAATCAGCCCCAGCATTTT.

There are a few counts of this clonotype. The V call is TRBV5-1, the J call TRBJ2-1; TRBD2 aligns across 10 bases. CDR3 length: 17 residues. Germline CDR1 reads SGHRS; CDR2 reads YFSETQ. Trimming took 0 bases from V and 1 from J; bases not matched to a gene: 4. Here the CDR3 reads CASSLVAGGLSYNEQFF. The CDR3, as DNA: TGCGCCAGCAGCTTGGTAGCGGGGGGATTATCCTACAATGAGCAGTTCTTC.

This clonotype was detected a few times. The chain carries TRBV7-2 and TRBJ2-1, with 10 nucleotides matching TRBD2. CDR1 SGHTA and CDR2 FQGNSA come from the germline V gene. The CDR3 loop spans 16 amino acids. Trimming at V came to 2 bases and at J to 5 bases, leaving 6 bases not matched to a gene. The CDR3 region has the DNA TGTGCCAGCAGCTTACCGGGACTAGCGAGAAACAATGAGCAGTTCTTC. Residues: CASSLPGLARNNEQFF. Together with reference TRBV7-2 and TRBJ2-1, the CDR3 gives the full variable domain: GAGVSQSPSNKVTEKGKDVELRCDPISGHTALYWYRQSLGQGLEFLIYFQGNSAPDKSGLPSDRFSAERTGGSVSTLTIQRTQQEDSAVYLCASSLPGLARNNEQFFGPGTRLTVL.

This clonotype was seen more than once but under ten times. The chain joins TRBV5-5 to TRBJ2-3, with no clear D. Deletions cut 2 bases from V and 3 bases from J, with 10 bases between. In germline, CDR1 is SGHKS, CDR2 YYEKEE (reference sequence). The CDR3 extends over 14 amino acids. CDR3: CASSLGVITDTQYF. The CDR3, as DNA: TGTGCCAGCAGCTTAGGCGTTATTACAGATACGCAGTATTTT. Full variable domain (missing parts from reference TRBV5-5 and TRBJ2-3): DAGVTQSPTHLIKTRGQQVTLRCSPISGHKSVSWYQQVLGQGPQFIFQYYEKEERGRGNFPDRFSARQFPNYSSELNVNALLLGDSALYLCASSLGVITDTQYFGPGTRLTVL.

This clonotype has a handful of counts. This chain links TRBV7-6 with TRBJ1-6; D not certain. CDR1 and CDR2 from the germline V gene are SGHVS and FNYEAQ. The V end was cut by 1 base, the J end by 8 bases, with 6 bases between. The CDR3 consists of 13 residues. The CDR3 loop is CASSLESYSPLHF. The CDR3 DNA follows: TGTGCCAGCAGCTTAGAGTCGTATTCACCCCTCCACTTT.

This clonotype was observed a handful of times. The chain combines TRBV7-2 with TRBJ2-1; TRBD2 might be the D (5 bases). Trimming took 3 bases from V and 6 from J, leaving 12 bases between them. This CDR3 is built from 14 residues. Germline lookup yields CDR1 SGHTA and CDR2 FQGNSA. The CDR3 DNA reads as TGTGCCAGCAGCTTCACACTAGGCCCCAATGAGCAGTTCTTC. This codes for CASSFTLGPNEQFF.

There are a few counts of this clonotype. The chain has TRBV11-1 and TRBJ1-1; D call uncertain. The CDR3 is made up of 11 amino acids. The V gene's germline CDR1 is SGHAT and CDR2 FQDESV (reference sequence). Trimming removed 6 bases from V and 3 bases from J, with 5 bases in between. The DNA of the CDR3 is TGTGCCAGCAGGGCAGACACTGAAGCTTTCTTT. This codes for CASRADTEAFF.

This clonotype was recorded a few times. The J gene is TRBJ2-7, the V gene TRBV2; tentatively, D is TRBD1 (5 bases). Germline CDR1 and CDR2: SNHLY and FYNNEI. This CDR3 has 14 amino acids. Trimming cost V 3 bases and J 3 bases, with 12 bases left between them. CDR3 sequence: CASSDRDRFYEQYF. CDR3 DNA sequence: TGTGCCAGCAGTGACAGGGATAGATTCTACGAGCAGTACTTC.

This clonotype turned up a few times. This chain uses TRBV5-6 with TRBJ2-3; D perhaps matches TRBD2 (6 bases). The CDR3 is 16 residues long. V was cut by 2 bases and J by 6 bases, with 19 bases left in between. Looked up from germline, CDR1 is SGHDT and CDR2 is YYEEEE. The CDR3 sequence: CASSLLSGVPADTQYF. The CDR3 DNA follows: TGTGCCAGCAGCTTACTTTCGGGAGTCCCTGCGGATACGCAGTATTTT.

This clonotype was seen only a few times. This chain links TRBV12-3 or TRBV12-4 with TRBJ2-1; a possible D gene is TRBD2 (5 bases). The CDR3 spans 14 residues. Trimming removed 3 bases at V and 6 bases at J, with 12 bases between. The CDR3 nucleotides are TGTGCCAGCAGTTTGGTACTAGGAGGCAATGAGCAGTTCTTC. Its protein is CASSLVLGGNEQFF.

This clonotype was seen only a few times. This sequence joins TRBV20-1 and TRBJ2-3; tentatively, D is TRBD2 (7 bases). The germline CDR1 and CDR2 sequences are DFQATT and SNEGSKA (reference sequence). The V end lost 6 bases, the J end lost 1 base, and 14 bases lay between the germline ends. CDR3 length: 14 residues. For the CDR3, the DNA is TGCAGTGCCCAAGAAGGGGGGGGCACAGATACGCAGTATTTT. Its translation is CSAQEGGGTDTQYF.

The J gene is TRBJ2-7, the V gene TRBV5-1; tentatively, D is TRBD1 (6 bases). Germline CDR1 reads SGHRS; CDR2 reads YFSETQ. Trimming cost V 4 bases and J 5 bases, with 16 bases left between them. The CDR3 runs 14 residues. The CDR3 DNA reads TGCGCCAGCAGCCCCACGGGGCAGGGGAACGAGCAGTACTTC. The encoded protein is CASSPTGQGNEQYF.

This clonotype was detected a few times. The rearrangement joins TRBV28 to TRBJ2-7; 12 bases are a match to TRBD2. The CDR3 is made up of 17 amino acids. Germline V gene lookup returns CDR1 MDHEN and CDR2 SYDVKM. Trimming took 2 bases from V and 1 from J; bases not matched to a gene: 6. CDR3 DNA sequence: TGTGCCAGCAGTTTACGGACTAGCGGGATAGTATCCTACGAGCAGTACTTC. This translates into CASSLRTSGIVSYEQYF. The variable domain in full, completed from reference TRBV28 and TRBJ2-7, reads DVKVTQSSRYLVKRTGEKVFLECVQDMDHENMFWYRQDPGLGLRLIYFSYDVKMKEKGDIPEGYSVSREKKERFSLILESASTNQTSMYLCASSLRTSGIVSYEQYFGPGTRLTVT.

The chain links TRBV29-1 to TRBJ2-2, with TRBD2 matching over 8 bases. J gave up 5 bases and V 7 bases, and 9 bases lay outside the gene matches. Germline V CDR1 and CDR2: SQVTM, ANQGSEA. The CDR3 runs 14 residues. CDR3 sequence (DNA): TGCAGCGGCCGGGCGGGAGGTGGGACCGGGGAGCTGTTTTTT. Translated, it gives CSGRAGGGTGELFF.

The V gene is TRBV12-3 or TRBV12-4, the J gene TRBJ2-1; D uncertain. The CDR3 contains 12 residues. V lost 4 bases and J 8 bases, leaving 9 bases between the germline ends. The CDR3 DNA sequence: TGTGCCAGCAGTTGGGTGGCCCATGAGCAGTTCTTC. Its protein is CASSWVAHEQFF.

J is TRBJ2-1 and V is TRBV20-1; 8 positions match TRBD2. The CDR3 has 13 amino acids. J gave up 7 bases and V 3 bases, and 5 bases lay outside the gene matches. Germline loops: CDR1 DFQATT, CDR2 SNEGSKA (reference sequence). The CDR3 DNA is TGCAGTGCTAGTTTGGCTAGCGGGAATGAGCAGTTCTTC. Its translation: CSASLASGNEQFF.

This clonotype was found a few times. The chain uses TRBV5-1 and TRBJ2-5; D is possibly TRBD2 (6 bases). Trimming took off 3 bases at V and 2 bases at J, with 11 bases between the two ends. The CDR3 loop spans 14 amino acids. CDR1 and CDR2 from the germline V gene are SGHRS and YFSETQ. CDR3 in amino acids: CASSSHGTQETQYF. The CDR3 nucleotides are TGCGCCAGCAGCTCGCACGGGACTCAAGAGACCCAGTACTTC.

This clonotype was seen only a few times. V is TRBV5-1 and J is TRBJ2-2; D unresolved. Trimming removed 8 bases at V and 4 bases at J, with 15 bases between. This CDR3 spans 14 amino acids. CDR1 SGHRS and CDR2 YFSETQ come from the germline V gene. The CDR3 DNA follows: TGCGCCAGTACACCGACGGTCGGCACCGGGGAGCTGTTTTTT. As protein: CASTPTVGTGELFF.

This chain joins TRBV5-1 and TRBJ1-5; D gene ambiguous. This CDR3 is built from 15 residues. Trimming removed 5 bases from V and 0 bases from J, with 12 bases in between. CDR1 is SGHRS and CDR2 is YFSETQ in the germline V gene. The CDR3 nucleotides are TGCGCCAGCAGGCAGAGACTCTATAGCAATCAGCCCCAGCATTTT. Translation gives CASRQRLYSNQPQHF. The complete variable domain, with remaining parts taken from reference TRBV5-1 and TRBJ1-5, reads KAGVTQTPRYLIKTRGQQVTLSCSPISGHRSVSWYQQTPGQGLQFLFEYFSETQRNKGNFPGRFSGRQFSNSRSEMNVSTLELGDSALYLCASRQRLYSNQPQHFGDGTRLSIL.

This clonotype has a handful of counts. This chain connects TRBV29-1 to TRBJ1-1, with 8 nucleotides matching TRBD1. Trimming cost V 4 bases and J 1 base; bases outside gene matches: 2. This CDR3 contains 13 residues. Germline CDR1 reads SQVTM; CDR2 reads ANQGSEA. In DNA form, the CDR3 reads TGCAGCGTTGGGGACAGGCAGAACACTGAAGCTTTCTTT. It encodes CSVGDRQNTEAFF.

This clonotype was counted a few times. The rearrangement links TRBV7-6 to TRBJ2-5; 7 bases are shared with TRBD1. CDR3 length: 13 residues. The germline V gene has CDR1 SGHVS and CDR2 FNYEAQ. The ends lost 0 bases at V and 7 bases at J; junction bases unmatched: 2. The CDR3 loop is CASSLAHRGTQYF. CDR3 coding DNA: TGTGCCAGCAGCTTAGCCCACAGGGGGACCCAGTACTTC.